These 3 T cell receptor beta chains were all obtained from the same sample, sequenced in a study of blood T cell repertoires in COVID-19. Clones were sequenced by immunoSEQ multiplex PCR, and TCRdb holds only the in-frame ones, with some missing. The table lists 87,000 or so clones, 87% of them singletons. Sequencing was performed on peripheral blood. Receptor source: a woman older than 75 with acute or convalescent COVID-19.

This chain joins TRBV4-1 and TRBJ1-4; D call uncertain. Trimming pared 0 bases from V and 7 bases from J, leaving 6 bases between. Germline CDR1 reads MGHRA; CDR2 reads YSYEKL. The CDR3 is 13 amino acids. The CDR3 here is CASSQDRVEKLFF. In DNA form, the CDR3 reads TGCGCCAGCAGCCAAGATCGGGTTGAAAAACTGTTTTTT.

DNA for the CDR3: TGTGCCAGCAGTAAACGACAGGGGGCTATAGGAGAGACCCAGTACTTC. The encoded protein is CASSKRQGAIGETQYF. The genes are TRBV6-2 or TRBV6-3 and TRBJ2-5; 10 bases are a match to TRBD1. The V segment lost 5 bases and the J segment 4 bases; nucleotides outside the gene matches: 10. This CDR3 has 16 amino acids. Germline CDR1 is MNHEY and CDR2 is SVGEGT.

The rearrangement links TRBV25-1 to TRBJ1-2, with TRBD1 identical over 8 bases. The CDR3 consists of 16 residues. CDR1 and CDR2 from the germline V gene are MGHDK and SYGVNS. V lost 6 bases, J lost 3 bases, and 12 bases stayed unmatched. Here the CDR3 reads CASSSEGGRGHYGYTF. CDR3 bases: TGTGCCAGCAGCAGTGAAGGGGGCAGGGGGCACTATGGCTACACCTTC.